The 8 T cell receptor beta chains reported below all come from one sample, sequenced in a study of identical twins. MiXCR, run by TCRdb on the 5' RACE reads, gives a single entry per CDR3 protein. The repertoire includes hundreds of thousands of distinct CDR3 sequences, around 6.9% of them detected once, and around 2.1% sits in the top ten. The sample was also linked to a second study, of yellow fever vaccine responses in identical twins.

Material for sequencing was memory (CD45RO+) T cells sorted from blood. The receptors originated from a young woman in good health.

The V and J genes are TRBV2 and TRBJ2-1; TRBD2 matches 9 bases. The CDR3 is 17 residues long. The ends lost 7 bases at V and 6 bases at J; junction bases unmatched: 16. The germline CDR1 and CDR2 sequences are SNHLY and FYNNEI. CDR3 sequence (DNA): TGTGCCAGCATCTTTGGCGGGGGGGCCAAGTTCGGCAATGAGCAGTTCTTC. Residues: CASIFGGGAKFGNEQFF.

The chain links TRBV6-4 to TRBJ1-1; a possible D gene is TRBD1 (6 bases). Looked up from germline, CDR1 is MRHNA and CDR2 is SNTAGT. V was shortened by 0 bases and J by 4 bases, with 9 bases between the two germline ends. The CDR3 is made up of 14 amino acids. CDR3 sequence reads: CASSDSETGTEAFF. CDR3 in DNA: TGTGCCAGCAGTGACTCGGAGACAGGCACTGAAGCTTTCTTT.

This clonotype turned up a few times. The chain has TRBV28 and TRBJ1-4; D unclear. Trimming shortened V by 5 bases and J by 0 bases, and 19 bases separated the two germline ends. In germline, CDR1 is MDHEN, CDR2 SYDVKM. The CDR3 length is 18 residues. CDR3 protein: CASSPSFGSYSTNEKLFF. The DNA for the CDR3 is TGTGCCAGCAGTCCATCTTTCGGGAGCTACTCAACTAATGAAAAACTGTTTTTT.

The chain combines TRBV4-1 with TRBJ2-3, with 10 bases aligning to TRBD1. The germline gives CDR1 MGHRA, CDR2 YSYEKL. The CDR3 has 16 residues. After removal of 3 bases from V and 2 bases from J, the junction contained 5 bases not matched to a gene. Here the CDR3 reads CASSHLDRGNTDTQYF. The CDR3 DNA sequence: TGCGCCAGCAGCCATTTGGACAGGGGGAACACAGATACGCAGTATTTT.

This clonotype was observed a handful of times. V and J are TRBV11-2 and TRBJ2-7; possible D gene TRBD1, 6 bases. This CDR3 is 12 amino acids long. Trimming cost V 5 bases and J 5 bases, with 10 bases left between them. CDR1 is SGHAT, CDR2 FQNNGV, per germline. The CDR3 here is CASSPGGDEQYF. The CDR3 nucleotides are TGTGCCAGCAGCCCTGGGGGCGACGAGCAGTACTTC. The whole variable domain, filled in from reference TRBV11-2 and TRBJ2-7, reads EAGVAQSPRYKIIEKRQSVAFWCNPISGHATLYWYQQILGQGPKLLIQFQNNGVVDDSQLPKDRFSAERLKGVDSTLKIQPAKLEDSAVYLCASSPGGDEQYFGPGTRLTVT.

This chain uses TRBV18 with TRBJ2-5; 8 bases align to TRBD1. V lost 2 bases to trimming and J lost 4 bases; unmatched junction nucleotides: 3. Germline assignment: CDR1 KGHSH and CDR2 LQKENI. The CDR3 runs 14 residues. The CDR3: CASSPFTGGETQYF. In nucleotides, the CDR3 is TGTGCCAGCTCACCATTTACAGGGGGAGAGACCCAGTACTTC.

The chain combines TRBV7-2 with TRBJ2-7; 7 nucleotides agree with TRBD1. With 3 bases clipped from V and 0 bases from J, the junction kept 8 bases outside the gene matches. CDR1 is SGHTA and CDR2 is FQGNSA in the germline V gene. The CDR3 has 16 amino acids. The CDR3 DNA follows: TGTGCCAGCAGCTTGATCCGGGACAGATTCTCCTACGAGCAGTACTTC. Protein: CASSLIRDRFSYEQYF.

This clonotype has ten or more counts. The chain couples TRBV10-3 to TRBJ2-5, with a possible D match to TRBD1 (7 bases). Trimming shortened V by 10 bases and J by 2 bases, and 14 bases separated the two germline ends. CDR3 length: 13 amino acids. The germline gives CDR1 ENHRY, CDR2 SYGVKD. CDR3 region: CATLRGEQETQYF. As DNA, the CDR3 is TGTGCCACCCTCAGGGGGGAACAAGAGACCCAGTACTTC.